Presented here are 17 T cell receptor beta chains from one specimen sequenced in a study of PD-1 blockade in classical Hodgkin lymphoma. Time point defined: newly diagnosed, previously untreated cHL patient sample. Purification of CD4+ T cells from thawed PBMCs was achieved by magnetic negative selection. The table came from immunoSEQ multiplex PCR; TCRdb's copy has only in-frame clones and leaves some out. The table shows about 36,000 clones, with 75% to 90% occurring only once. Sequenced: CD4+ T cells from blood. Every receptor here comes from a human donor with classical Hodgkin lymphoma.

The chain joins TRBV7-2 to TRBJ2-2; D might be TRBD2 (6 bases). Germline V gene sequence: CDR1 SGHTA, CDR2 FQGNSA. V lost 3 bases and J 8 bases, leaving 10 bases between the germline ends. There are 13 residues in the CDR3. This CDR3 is CASSFRRAGELFF. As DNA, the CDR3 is TGTGCCAGCAGCTTTAGGAGGGCAGGGGAGCTGTTTTTT.

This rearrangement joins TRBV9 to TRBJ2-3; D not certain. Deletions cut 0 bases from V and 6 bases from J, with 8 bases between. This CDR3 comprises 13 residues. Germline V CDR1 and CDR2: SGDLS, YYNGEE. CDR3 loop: CASSVGLKDTQYF. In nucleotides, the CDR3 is TGTGCCAGCAGCGTAGGGCTAAAGGATACGCAGTATTTT. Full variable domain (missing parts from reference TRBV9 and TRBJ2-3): DSGVTQTPKHLITATGQRVTLRCSPRSGDLSVYWYQQSLDQGLQFLIQYYNGEERAKGNILERFSAQQFPDLHSELNLSSLELGDSALYFCASSVGLKDTQYFGPGTRLTVL.

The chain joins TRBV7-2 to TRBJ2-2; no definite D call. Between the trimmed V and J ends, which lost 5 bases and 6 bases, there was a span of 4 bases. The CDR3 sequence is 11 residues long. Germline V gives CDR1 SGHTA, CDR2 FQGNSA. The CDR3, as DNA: TGTGCCAGCAGCCAACCCGGGGAGCTGTTTTTT. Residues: CASSQPGELFF.

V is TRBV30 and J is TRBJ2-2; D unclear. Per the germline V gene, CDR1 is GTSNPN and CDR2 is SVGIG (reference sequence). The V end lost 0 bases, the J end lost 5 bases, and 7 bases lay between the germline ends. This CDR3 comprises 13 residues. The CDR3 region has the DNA TGTGCCTGGAGTGTATATCCTACCGGGGAGCTGTTTTTT. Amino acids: CAWSVYPTGELFF.

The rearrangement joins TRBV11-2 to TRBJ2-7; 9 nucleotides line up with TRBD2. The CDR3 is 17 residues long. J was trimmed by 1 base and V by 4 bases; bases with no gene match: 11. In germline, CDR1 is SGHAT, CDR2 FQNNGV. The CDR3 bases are TGTGCCAGCAGCTCCCGGGCTAGCGGGACCCTATCCTACGAGCAGTACTTC. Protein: CASSSRASGTLSYEQYF.

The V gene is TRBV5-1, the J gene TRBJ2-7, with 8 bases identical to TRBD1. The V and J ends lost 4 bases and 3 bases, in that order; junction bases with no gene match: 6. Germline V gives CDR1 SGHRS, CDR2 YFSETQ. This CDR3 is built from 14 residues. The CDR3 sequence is CASSPMDRVYEQYF. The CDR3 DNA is TGCGCCAGCAGCCCTATGGACAGGGTCTACGAGCAGTACTTC.

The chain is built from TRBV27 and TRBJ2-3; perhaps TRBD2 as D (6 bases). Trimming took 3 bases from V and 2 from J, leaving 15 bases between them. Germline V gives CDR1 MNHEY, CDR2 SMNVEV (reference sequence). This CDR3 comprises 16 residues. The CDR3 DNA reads TGTGCCAGCAGTTTTAGTTACGGGGGTACCACAGATACGCAGTATTTT. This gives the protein CASSFSYGGTTDTQYF.

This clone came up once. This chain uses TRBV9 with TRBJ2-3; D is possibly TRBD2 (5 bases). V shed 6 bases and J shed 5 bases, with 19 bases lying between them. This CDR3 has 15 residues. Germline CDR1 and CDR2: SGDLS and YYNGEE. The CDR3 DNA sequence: TGTGCCAGCAACCTCCGGGATCAAAGGAGAGATACGCAGTATTTT. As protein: CASNLRDQRRDTQYF.

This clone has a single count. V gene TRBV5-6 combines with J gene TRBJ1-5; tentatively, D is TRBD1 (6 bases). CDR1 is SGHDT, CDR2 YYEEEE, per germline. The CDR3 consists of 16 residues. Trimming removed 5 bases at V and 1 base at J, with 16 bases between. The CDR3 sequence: CASSFAGVGSNQPQHF. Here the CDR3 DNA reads TGTGCCAGCAGTTTTGCAGGGGTCGGAAGCAATCAGCCCCAGCATTTT.

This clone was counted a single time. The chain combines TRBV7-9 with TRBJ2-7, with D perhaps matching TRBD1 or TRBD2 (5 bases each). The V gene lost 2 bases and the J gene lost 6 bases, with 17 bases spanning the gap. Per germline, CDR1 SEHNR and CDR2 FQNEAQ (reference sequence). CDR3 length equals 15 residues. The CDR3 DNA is TGTGCCAGCAGCTTACCAGCAGGGACGAGGGGCGAGCAGTACTTC. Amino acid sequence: CASSLPAGTRGEQYF.

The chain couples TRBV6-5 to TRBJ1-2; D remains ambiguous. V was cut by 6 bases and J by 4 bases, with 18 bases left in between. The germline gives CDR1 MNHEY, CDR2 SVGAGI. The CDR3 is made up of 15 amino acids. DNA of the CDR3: TGTGCCAGCAGACGCGGGGAGGTGGGCTCCTATGGCTACACCTTC. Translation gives CASRRGEVGSYGYTF.

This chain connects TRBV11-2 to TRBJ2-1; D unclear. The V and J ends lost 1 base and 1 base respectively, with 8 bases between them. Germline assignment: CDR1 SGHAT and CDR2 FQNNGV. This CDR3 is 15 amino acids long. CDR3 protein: CASSLGLASYNEQFF. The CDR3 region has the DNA TGTGCCAGCAGCTTAGGTCTTGCGTCCTACAATGAGCAGTTCTTC.

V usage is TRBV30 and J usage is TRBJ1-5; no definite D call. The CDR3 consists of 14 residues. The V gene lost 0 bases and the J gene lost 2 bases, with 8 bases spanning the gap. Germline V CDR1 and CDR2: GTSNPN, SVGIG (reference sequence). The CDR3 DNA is TGTGCCTGGAGTGTGTGGGGTGGCAATCAGCCCCAGCATTTT. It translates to CAWSVWGGNQPQHF.

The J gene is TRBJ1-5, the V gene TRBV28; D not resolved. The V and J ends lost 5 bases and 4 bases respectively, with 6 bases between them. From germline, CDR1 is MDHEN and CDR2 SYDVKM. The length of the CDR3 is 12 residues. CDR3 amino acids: CASSLQNQPQHF. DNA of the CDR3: TGTGCCAGCAGTCTGCAGAATCAGCCCCAGCATTTT. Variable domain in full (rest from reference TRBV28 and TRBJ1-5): DVKVTQSSRYLVKRTGEKVFLECVQDMDHENMFWYRQDPGLGLRLIYFSYDVKMKEKGDIPEGYSVSREKKERFSLILESASTNQTSMYLCASSLQNQPQHFGDGTRLSIL.

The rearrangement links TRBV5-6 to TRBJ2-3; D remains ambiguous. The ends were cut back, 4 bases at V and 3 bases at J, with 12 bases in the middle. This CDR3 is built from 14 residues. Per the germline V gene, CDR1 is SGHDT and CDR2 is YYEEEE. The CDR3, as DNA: TGTGCCAGCAGCCATCTAACTCTTACAGATACGCAGTATTTT. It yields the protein CASSHLTLTDTQYF. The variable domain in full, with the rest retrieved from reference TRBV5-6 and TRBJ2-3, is DAGVTQSPTHLIKTRGQQVTLRCSPKSGHDTVSWYQQALGQGPQFIFQYYEEEERQRGNFPDRFSGHQFPNYSSELNVNALLLGDSALYLCASSHLTLTDTQYFGPGTRLTVL.

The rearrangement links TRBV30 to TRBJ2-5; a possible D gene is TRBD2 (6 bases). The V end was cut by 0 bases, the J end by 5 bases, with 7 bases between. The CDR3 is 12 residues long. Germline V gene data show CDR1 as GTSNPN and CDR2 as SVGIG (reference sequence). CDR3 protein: CAWSVGSETQYF. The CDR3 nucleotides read TGTGCCTGGAGTGTCGGGAGTGAGACCCAGTACTTC.

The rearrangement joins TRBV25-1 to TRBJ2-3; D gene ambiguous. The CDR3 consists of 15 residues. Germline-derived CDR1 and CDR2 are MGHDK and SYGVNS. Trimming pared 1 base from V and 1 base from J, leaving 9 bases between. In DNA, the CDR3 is TGTGCCAGCAGTGAATCCGGGTTGGGCACAGATACGCAGTATTTT. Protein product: CASSESGLGTDTQYF.